The 26 T cell receptor beta chains presented below share a single source sample, sequenced in a study of blood T cell repertoires in COVID-19. The method was immunoSEQ multiplex PCR; TCRdb's version includes in-frame clones alone and lacks a portion of them. The table includes about 240,000 clones, roughly 80% detected once. The source material was peripheral blood. Source of these receptors: a woman in her late teens or twenties with acute or convalescent COVID-19.

V usage is TRBV9 and J usage is TRBJ2-2; 11 positions agree with TRBD2. CDR3 size: 17 residues. Germline assignment: CDR1 SGDLS and CDR2 YYNGEE. The J segment lost 3 bases and the V segment lost 3 bases, leaving 7 bases of the junction unmatched. The CDR3 reads CASSAPGLADYTGELFF. The CDR3 coding sequence is TGTGCCAGCAGCGCGCCGGGACTAGCGGACTACACCGGGGAGCTGTTTTTT.

The V call is TRBV9, the J call TRBJ1-1; 7 positions match TRBD1. V trimming: 4 bases; J trimming: 4 bases; junction bases outside the gene matches: 4. CDR1 and CDR2 (germline): SGDLS, YYNGEE. The CDR3 runs 13 residues. The CDR3 loop reads CASSIQGGTEAFF. CDR3 DNA: TGTGCCAGCAGCATCCAGGGGGGCACTGAAGCTTTCTTT. The full variable domain, completed using reference TRBV9 and TRBJ1-1, is DSGVTQTPKHLITATGQRVTLRCSPRSGDLSVYWYQQSLDQGLQFLIQYYNGEERAKGNILERFSAQQFPDLHSELNLSSLELGDSALYFCASSIQGGTEAFFGQGTRLTVV.

The rearrangement joins TRBV25-1 to TRBJ2-2; the D is unclear. The CDR3 has 14 amino acids. CDR1 and CDR2 from the germline V gene are MGHDK and SYGVNS. Trimming took 6 bases from V and 1 from J, leaving 9 bases between them. The CDR3 DNA sequence: TGTGCCAGCAGACCACAGAGGAACACCGGGGAGCTGTTTTTT. It codes for CASRPQRNTGELFF.

This chain joins TRBV3-1 (or the pseudogene TRBV3-2) and TRBJ1-5; no firm D call. Trimming cost V 0 bases and J 6 bases, with 12 bases left between them. Germline values: CDR1 LGHDT, CDR2 YNNKEL (reference sequence). The CDR3 has 15 amino acids. The CDR3 coding sequence is TGTGCCAGCAGCCAAGATCGAGGAGTAGGTCAGCCCCAGCATTTT. As protein: CASSQDRGVGQPQHF.

The chain carries TRBV6-6 and TRBJ1-2, with 10 bases lining up with TRBD1. V was clipped by 6 bases and J by 7 bases; unmatched bases: 8. Germline V gene data show CDR1 as MNHNY and CDR2 as SVGAGI (reference sequence). The CDR3 is 14 amino acids. The CDR3: CASRLPGQGTGYTF. In DNA, the CDR3 is TGTGCCAGCAGATTACCGGGACAGGGGACTGGCTACACCTTC.

The table lists this clone with a count of one. This chain connects TRBV30 to TRBJ1-4, with 8 bases matching TRBD1. V was pared by 4 bases and J by 0 bases, with 7 bases of the junction left unmatched. In germline, CDR1 is GTSNPN, CDR2 SVGIG (reference sequence). This CDR3 region has 16 residues. This chain's CDR3 is CAWKRSQGATNEKLFF. CDR3 nucleotide sequence: TGTGCCTGGAAAAGGTCACAGGGGGCAACTAATGAAAAACTGTTTTTT.

The chain couples TRBV28 to TRBJ2-1, with TRBD1 identical over 7 bases. With 7 bases clipped from V and 9 bases from J, the junction kept 6 bases outside the gene matches. The CDR3 spans 12 residues. Germline V gene sequence: CDR1 MDHEN, CDR2 SYDVKM. The CDR3 loop is CASKDRAIEQFF. The CDR3 nucleotides read TGTGCCAGCAAAGACAGGGCGATTGAGCAGTTCTTC.

The chain recombines TRBV12-3 or TRBV12-4 with TRBJ2-1; 12 nucleotides agree with TRBD2. Trimming at V came to 5 bases and at J to 16 bases, leaving 6 bases not matched to a gene. The CDR3 contains 12 residues. The CDR3 protein is CASSLTSGSSFF. CDR3 nucleotide sequence: TGTGCCAGCAGTCTGACTAGCGGGAGCTCCTTCTTC.

In this sample, this clone turned up once. The chain links TRBV12-3 or TRBV12-4 to TRBJ2-7, with a weak D call TRBD2 (5 bases). Trimming cost V 3 bases and J 7 bases, with 10 bases left between them. The CDR3 loop spans 12 amino acids. The CDR3 loop is CASSFHGGEQYF. The CDR3 DNA reads as TGTGCCAGCAGTTTTCACGGCGGGGAGCAGTACTTC.

The gene calls are TRBV6-2 or TRBV6-3 and TRBJ1-2; D is possibly TRBD1 (5 bases). V was cut by 0 bases and J by 4 bases, with 12 bases left in between. This CDR3 comprises 15 residues. Per germline, CDR1 MNHEY and CDR2 SVGEGT. The CDR3, as DNA: TGTGCCAGCAGTTACTCGTTTACAGGCTTCTATGGCTACACCTTC. Amino acid sequence: CASSYSFTGFYGYTF.

J is TRBJ1-2 and V is TRBV6-5; maybe TRBD1 (6 bases). This CDR3 is built from 16 residues. The V gene's germline CDR1 is MNHEY and CDR2 SVGAGI. V dropped 0 bases and J dropped 3 bases, with 14 bases sitting between them. The CDR3 DNA reads as TGTGCCAGCAGTTACTCGAAAGTCAGGGGTGACTATGGCTACACCTTC. Amino acid sequence: CASSYSKVRGDYGYTF.

This clone came up a few times. The chain couples TRBV7-8 to TRBJ2-3; 10 nucleotides match TRBD2. CDR3 length: 16 residues. J lost 4 bases, V lost 4 bases, and 8 bases had no gene match. Germline V gene lookup returns CDR1 SGHVS and CDR2 FQNEAQ. In DNA form, the CDR3 reads TGTGCCAGCAGCTCCGGGGGACTAGCGTTCGCAGATACGCAGTATTTT. It encodes CASSSGGLAFADTQYF.

The chain recombines TRBV4-3 with TRBJ2-1; D unresolved. CDR1 is LGHNA and CDR2 is YSLEER in the germline V gene. The ends were cut back, 0 bases at V and 7 bases at J, with 13 bases in the middle. This CDR3 region has 15 residues. CDR3 loop: CASSQDPQYGNEQFF. The CDR3 DNA is TGCGCCAGCAGCCAAGATCCGCAGTATGGTAATGAGCAGTTCTTC.

The V and J genes are TRBV6-6 and TRBJ2-7; 8 bases are a match to TRBD2. Per germline, CDR1 MNHNY and CDR2 SVGAGI (reference sequence). The CDR3 runs to 15 residues. With 6 bases clipped from V and 2 bases from J, the junction kept 9 bases outside the gene matches. The CDR3 coding sequence is TGTGCCAGCAGAAGGGATAGCGGGGCGCCCTACGAGCAGTACTTC. It specifies CASRRDSGAPYEQYF.

Concerning this clone itself: Additional DNA sequences in this sample encode the identical CDR3. CDR3 coding DNA: TGTGCCAGTAGTATAGGCGGTGGGACAGCCTACGAGCAGTACTTC. It encodes CASSIGGGTAYEQYF. The chain employs TRBV19 and TRBJ2-7; 7 nucleotides line up with TRBD1. Germline V gene data show CDR1 as LNHDA and CDR2 as SQIVND (reference sequence). The CDR3 runs to 15 residues. J lost 2 bases, V lost 1 base, and 5 bases had no gene match.

The CDR3 sequence is CASSLWTSYDEQYF. CDR3 sequence (DNA): TGCGCCAGCAGCTTGTGGACTAGCTACGACGAGCAGTACTTC. This chain joins TRBV5-1 and TRBJ2-7; 8 bases map to TRBD2. Germline trimming cut 1 base from V and 5 bases from J; bases unmatched to any gene: 5. The germline CDR1 and CDR2 sequences are SGHRS and YFSETQ. This CDR3 is 14 amino acids long.

The J gene is TRBJ1-1, the V gene TRBV13; 8 positions agree with TRBD1. Germline V CDR1 and CDR2: PRHDT, FYEKMQ (reference sequence). The CDR3 is made up of 18 amino acids. Losses at the gene ends were 4 bases for V and 3 bases for J; bases not matched to a gene: 16. The CDR3 loop is CASSYLLFQGAGDTEAFF. The DNA of the CDR3 is TGTGCCAGCAGCTATTTGCTTTTCCAGGGGGCGGGGGACACTGAAGCTTTCTTT. The full variable domain, with the rest looked up from reference TRBV13 and TRBJ1-1, is AAGVIQSPRHLIKEKRETATLKCYPIPRHDTVYWYQQGPGQDPQFLISFYEKMQSDKGSIPDRFSAQQFSDYHSELNMSSLELGDSALYFCASSYLLFQGAGDTEAFFGQGTRLTVV.

This chain uses TRBV15 with TRBJ2-7; 7 bases align to TRBD1. Germline values: CDR1 LNHNV, CDR2 YYDKDF (reference sequence). The CDR3 totals 15 residues. With 0 bases clipped from V and 5 bases from J, the junction kept 7 bases outside the gene matches. The CDR3 DNA reads as TGTGCCACCAGCAGAGATCCGGGACAGAGTGACGAGCAGTACTTC. Its protein is CATSRDPGQSDEQYF.

About this clone itself: Different DNA sequences within this sample yield the same CDR3. The J gene is TRBJ2-7, the V gene TRBV27, with D unresolved. CDR1 is MNHEY and CDR2 is SMNVEV in the germline V gene (reference sequence). The CDR3 is made up of 14 amino acids. V was clipped by 2 bases and J by 0 bases, with 8 bases between them. The CDR3 DNA sequence: TGTGCCAGCAGTTTAGGTGGTAGCTCCTACGAGCAGTACTTC. Its translation is CASSLGGSSYEQYF.

The CDR3 loop is CAITGTLRDEQFF. The CDR3 coding sequence is TGTGCCATCACCGGGACTCTCCGGGATGAGCAGTTCTTC. J is TRBJ2-1 and V is TRBV10-3; weak D call: TRBD2 (6 bases). The CDR3 is 13 amino acids. V was shortened by 7 bases and J by 8 bases, with 15 bases between the two germline ends. Germline V gene data show CDR1 as ENHRY and CDR2 as SYGVKD.

The J gene is TRBJ1-5, the V gene TRBV7-2; 9 bases match TRBD1. V dropped 3 bases and J dropped 6; count of bases not matched to a gene: 6. CDR3 length equals 15 residues. The germline gives CDR1 SGHTA, CDR2 FQGNSA. The CDR3 DNA reads TGTGCCAGCAGCTTTGGACAGGGGCTGGGTCAGCCCCAGCATTTT. This codes for CASSFGQGLGQPQHF.

This clone was picked up one time. The chain is built from TRBV9 and TRBJ2-1; D is undetermined. V was cut by 3 bases and J by 9 bases, with 25 bases left in between. This CDR3 is 17 amino acids long. Germline CDR1 reads SGDLS; CDR2 reads YYNGEE. Here the CDR3 reads CASSAPSSDSFNFEQFF. The CDR3 bases are TGTGCCAGCAGCGCCCCCTCTAGTGACTCTTTTAATTTTGAGCAGTTCTTC.

The chain couples TRBV7-2 to TRBJ2-7, with 8 bases fitting TRBD2. CDR3 length equals 15 residues. CDR1 and CDR2 (germline): SGHTA, FQGNSA. V was clipped by 1 base and J by 6 bases; unmatched bases: 8. The CDR3 sequence is CASSLGLAMGLEQYF. The CDR3 region has the DNA TGTGCCAGCAGCTTAGGACTAGCGATGGGGCTCGAGCAGTACTTC.

V and J are TRBV28 and TRBJ2-3, with D maybe TRBD2 (6 bases). Germline V gene data show CDR1 as MDHEN and CDR2 as SYDVKM. The CDR3 length is 16 residues. V was trimmed by 2 bases and J by 1 base, leaving 13 bases between them. The CDR3 coding sequence is TGTGCCAGCAGTTTAGTGGCGGGGCAGGGCACAGATACGCAGTATTTT. Its protein product is CASSLVAGQGTDTQYF.

This clone appeared a few times. The gene calls are TRBV15 and TRBJ2-2; tentatively, D is TRBD2 (7 bases). Trimming left V 4 bases short and J 0 bases short, with 18 bases between. CDR1 and CDR2 from the germline V gene are LNHNV and YYDKDF (reference sequence). The CDR3 totals 18 residues. The CDR3 coding sequence is TGTGCCACCAGCAAACCAGGGGCGGGAGACCCGAACACCGGGGAGCTGTTTTTT. Its translation is CATSKPGAGDPNTGELFF.

This chain connects TRBV6-2 or TRBV6-3 to TRBJ1-2; D might be TRBD1 (5 bases). The CDR3 runs to 15 residues. Germline V lookup: CDR1 MNHEY, CDR2 SVGEGT. Trimming left V 0 bases short and J 5 bases short, with 13 bases between. The CDR3 loop is CASSYSKVRAYGYTF. The DNA for the CDR3 is TGTGCCAGCAGTTACTCGAAGGTCAGGGCGTATGGCTACACCTTC.